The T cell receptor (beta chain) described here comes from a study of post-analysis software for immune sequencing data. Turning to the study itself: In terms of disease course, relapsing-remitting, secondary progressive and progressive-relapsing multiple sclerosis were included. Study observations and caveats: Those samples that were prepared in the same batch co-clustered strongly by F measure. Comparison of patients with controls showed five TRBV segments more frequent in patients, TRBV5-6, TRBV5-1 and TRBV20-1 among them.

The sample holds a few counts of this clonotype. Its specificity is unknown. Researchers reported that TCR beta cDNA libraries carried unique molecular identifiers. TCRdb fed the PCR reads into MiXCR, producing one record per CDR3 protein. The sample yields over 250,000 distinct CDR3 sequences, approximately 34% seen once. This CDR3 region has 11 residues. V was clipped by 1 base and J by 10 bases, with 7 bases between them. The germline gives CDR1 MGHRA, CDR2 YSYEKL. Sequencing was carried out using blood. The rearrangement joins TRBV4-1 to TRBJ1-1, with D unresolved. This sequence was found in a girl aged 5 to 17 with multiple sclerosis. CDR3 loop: CASSQAAGAFF. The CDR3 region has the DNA TGCGCCAGCAGCCAAGCTGCGGGAGCTTTCTTT.